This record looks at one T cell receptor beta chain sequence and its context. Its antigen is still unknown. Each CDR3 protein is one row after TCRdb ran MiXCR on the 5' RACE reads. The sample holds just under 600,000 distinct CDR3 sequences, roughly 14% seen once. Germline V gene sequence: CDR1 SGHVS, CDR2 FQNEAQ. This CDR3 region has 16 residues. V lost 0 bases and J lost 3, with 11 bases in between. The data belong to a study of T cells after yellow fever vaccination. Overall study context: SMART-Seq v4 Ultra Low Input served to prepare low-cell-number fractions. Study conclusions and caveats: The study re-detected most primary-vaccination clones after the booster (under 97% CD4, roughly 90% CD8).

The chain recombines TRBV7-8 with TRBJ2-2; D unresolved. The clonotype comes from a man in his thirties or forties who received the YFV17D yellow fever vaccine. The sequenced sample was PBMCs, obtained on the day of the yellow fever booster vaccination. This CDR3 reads CASSLARRADTGELFF. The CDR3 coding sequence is TGTGCCAGCAGCTTAGCGCGTAGGGCGGACACCGGGGAGCTGTTTTTT.